The next 26 T cell receptor beta chains were all read from a single sample in a study of neoadjuvant anti-PD-1 for oral cavity cancer. TCRdb's copy holds only in-frame clones and misses some; the assay was immunoSEQ multiplex PCR. The sample contains about 14,000 clones, roughly 65% of which appear only once. The sequencing here drew on PBMCs, taken before nivolumab (anti-PD-1) treatment. These receptors were collected from a person aged 35-80 years with oral cavity squamous cell carcinoma.

This clone has more than one count but fewer than ten. This rearrangement joins TRBV19 to TRBJ2-2, with TRBD2 matching over 14 bases. After removal of 6 bases from V and 3 bases from J, the junction contained 6 bases not matched to a gene. The CDR3 covers 17 residues. CDR1 is LNHDA and CDR2 is SQIVND in the germline V gene (reference sequence). The CDR3 coding sequence is TGTGCCAGTAGGAGACGACTAGCGGGAGGGGACACCGGGGAGCTGTTTTTT. Translated: CASRRRLAGGDTGELFF.

This clone has only a few counts. The genes are TRBV7-9 and TRBJ1-1; D may be TRBD1 (5 bases). Germline lookup yields CDR1 SEHNR and CDR2 FQNEAQ (reference sequence). This CDR3 comprises 13 residues. V was pared by 1 base and J by 8 bases, with 11 bases between. CDR3 DNA sequence: TGTGCCAGCAGCTTAGAGACAGCCAGCGAAGCTTTCTTT. The encoded protein is CASSLETASEAFF.

In its sample, this clone was seen once. The chain couples TRBV10-2 to TRBJ2-7; 7 nucleotides agree with TRBD1. Germline V lookup: CDR1 WSHSY, CDR2 SAAADI. The trim removed 6 bases at V and 3 bases at J, leaving 2 bases unmatched. The CDR3 totals 12 residues. The CDR3 sequence is CASRRGLYEQYF. In DNA, the CDR3 is TGCGCCAGCAGAAGGGGGCTCTACGAGCAGTACTTC.

The chain recombines TRBV14 with TRBJ2-3; weak D call: TRBD2 (5 bases). Per the germline V gene, CDR1 is SGHDN and CDR2 is FVKESK. The CDR3 has 13 amino acids. The V end lost 3 bases, the J end lost 6 bases, and 10 bases lay between the germline ends. The DNA for the CDR3 is TGTGCCAGCAGCCAGAGAACGGGGGATACGCAGTATTTT. Translation gives CASSQRTGDTQYF. The full variable domain, completed using reference TRBV14 and TRBJ2-3, is EAGVTQFPSHSVIEKGQTVTLRCDPISGHDNLYWYRRVMGKEIKFLLHFVKESKQDESGMPNNRFLAERTGGTYSTLKVQPAELEDSGVYFCASSQRTGDTQYFGPGTRLTVL.

This clone was detected only once. The chain is built from TRBV6-6 and TRBJ2-2; 7 nucleotides line up with TRBD1. The CDR3 has 14 residues. V dropped 6 bases and J dropped 3; count of bases not matched to a gene: 4. From germline, CDR1 is MNHNY and CDR2 SVGAGI (reference sequence). CDR3 bases: TGTGCCAGCAGACCTAGGGGGCACACCGGGGAGCTGTTTTTT. Its protein is CASRPRGHTGELFF.

A single count supports this clone. The DNA of the CDR3 is TGCGCCAGCAGCTTGTCAATGACAAGTAATTCACCCCTCCACTTT. Protein sequence: CASSLSMTSNSPLHF. This chain uses TRBV5-1 with TRBJ1-6; D not resolved. V lost 1 base, J lost 6 bases, and 11 bases lay in between. The CDR3 length is 15 residues. Germline V CDR1 and CDR2: SGHRS, YFSETQ. Together with reference TRBV5-1 and TRBJ1-6, the CDR3 gives the full variable domain: KAGVTQTPRYLIKTRGQQVTLSCSPISGHRSVSWYQQTPGQGLQFLFEYFSETQRNKGNFPGRFSGRQFSNSRSEMNVSTLELGDSALYLCASSLSMTSNSPLHFGNGTRLTVT.

The chain has TRBV29-1 and TRBJ2-7, with D possibly matching TRBD2 (6 bases). V was cut by 7 bases and J by 4 bases, with 11 bases left in between. The germline V gene encodes CDR1 SQVTM and CDR2 ANQGSEA. The CDR3 consists of 11 residues. The CDR3 nucleotides are TGCAGCGCCGGGAGTGGGTACGAGCAGTACTTC. This translates into CSAGSGYEQYF.

The J gene is TRBJ2-7, the V gene TRBV9, with 10 bases fitting TRBD1. CDR1 SGDLS and CDR2 YYNGEE come from the germline V gene. This CDR3 has 14 amino acids. Trimming took 4 bases from V and 2 from J; bases not matched to a gene: 3. The CDR3 bases are TGTGCCAGCAGCCCAGGACAGGGGGCCTACGAGCAGTACTTC. Its protein product is CASSPGQGAYEQYF.

V and J are TRBV7-9 and TRBJ2-1; 8 nucleotides align to TRBD2. This CDR3 is built from 16 residues. V trimming: 5 bases; J trimming: 9 bases; junction bases outside the gene matches: 15. Germline loops: CDR1 SEHNR, CDR2 FQNEAQ (reference sequence). In DNA form, the CDR3 reads TGTGCCAGCAGCACCCCCATGAGCGGGAGAGTCACTGAGCAGTTCTTC. This sequence encodes CASSTPMSGRVTEQFF.

The chain employs TRBV19 and TRBJ1-2; D is perhaps TRBD1 (5 bases). V was shortened by 2 bases and J by 7 bases, with 17 bases between the two germline ends. Germline CDR1 and CDR2: LNHDA and SQIVND (reference sequence). The CDR3 spans 15 residues. This CDR3 reads CASSINSRAGGGYTF. The CDR3 coding sequence is TGTGCCAGTAGTATAAATTCCAGGGCGGGAGGTGGCTACACCTTC.

The rearrangement uses TRBV6-1 and TRBJ2-2; 7 positions agree with TRBD2. CDR3 length: 15 amino acids. V lost 7 bases, J lost 5 bases, and 10 bases stayed unmatched. The germline CDR1 and CDR2 sequences are MNHNS and SASEGT. The CDR3 loop is CASTRTSQGTGELFF. The CDR3, as DNA: TGTGCCAGCACCAGGACTAGTCAGGGAACCGGGGAGCTGTTTTTT.

As for this clone: At one boundary the junction diverges from the germline segment, which might be a read error. This rearrangement joins TRBV5-1 to TRBJ2-1; D ambiguous. CDR1 and CDR2 (germline): SGHRS, YFSETQ. The CDR3 loop spans 14 amino acids. CDR3 in DNA: TGCGCCAGCAGAGTAAGTCTATCCTTCAATGAGCAGTTCTTC. Its protein is CASRVSLSFNEQFF.

The DNA for the CDR3 is TGTGCCAGCAGCTTAAAGGGAGGATGGGGTCCGGGAGATTTTGAGCAGTTCTTC. The encoded protein is CASSLKGGWGPGDFEQFF. The rearrangement links TRBV7-3 to TRBJ2-1; TRBD2 is a possible D gene (6 bases). With 1 base removed from V and 9 bases from J, the gap between germline ends came to 25 bases. Germline V gene lookup returns CDR1 SGHTA and CDR2 FQGTGA. The CDR3 loop spans 18 amino acids.

This clone appeared a few times. This chain links TRBV9 with TRBJ2-7; possible D gene TRBD2, 6 bases. Germline V gene data show CDR1 as SGDLS and CDR2 as YYNGEE. This CDR3 contains 15 residues. The V and J ends lost 0 bases and 2 bases respectively, with 12 bases between them. CDR3 region: CASSVALSGPYEQYF. The CDR3 DNA reads as TGTGCCAGCAGCGTAGCCCTTAGCGGCCCCTACGAGCAGTACTTC.

The chain uses TRBV14 and TRBJ1-1, with D tentatively TRBD1 (5 bases). Trimming left V 4 bases short and J 4 bases short, with 10 bases between. CDR1 and CDR2 from the germline V gene are SGHDN and FVKESK. The CDR3 is 13 amino acids. CDR3 sequence (DNA): TGTGCCAGCAGCCTTCAGGGTCCCACTGAAGCTTTCTTT. It specifies CASSLQGPTEAFF. Combining the CDR3 with reference TRBV14 and TRBJ1-1 gives the whole variable domain EAGVTQFPSHSVIEKGQTVTLRCDPISGHDNLYWYRRVMGKEIKFLLHFVKESKQDESGMPNNRFLAERTGGTYSTLKVQPAELEDSGVYFCASSLQGPTEAFFGQGTRLTVV.

The V call is TRBV10-3, the J call TRBJ1-2, with D hard to call. The V end lost 2 bases, the J end lost 3 bases, and 7 bases lay between the germline ends. The CDR3 length is 13 residues. Germline-derived CDR1 and CDR2 are ENHRY and SYGVKD. The CDR3 loop reads CAISEKGDYGYTF. As DNA, the CDR3 is TGTGCCATCAGTGAGAAAGGTGACTATGGCTACACCTTC.

The genes are TRBV10-1 and TRBJ2-7; D is ambiguous. Germline loops: CDR1 WNHNN, CDR2 SYGVQD (reference sequence). V lost 0 bases and J 0 bases, leaving 9 bases between the germline ends. This CDR3 contains 15 residues. The CDR3: CASSESSWDSYEQYF. The CDR3 nucleotides are TGCGCCAGCAGTGAGTCGTCGTGGGACTCCTACGAGCAGTACTTC.

This clone has just a few counts. The chain links TRBV9 to TRBJ1-2, with a weak D call TRBD1 (5 bases). Trimming pared 0 bases from V and 6 bases from J, leaving 9 bases between. The germline CDR1 and CDR2 sequences are SGDLS and YYNGEE. The CDR3 contains 13 residues. CDR3 protein: CASSVEAGHGYTF. The CDR3 nucleotides read TGTGCCAGCAGCGTAGAAGCAGGGCATGGCTACACCTTC.

The chain couples TRBV5-1 to TRBJ2-3; D is undetermined. Per germline, CDR1 SGHRS and CDR2 YFSETQ. This CDR3 comprises 14 residues. Trimming stripped 0 bases from V and 2 bases from J, with 7 bases between. CDR3 amino acids: CASSLADLTDTQYF. The CDR3 DNA sequence: TGCGCCAGCAGCTTGGCAGACCTCACAGATACGCAGTATTTT.

The V and J genes are TRBV19 and TRBJ2-7, with D maybe TRBD2 (6 bases). In germline, CDR1 is LNHDA, CDR2 SQIVND (reference sequence). The CDR3 runs 13 residues. Trimming shortened V by 6 bases and J by 2 bases, and 11 bases separated the two germline ends. CDR3 in DNA: TGTGCCAGTAGCTACGGACTAACCTACGAGCAGTACTTC. As protein: CASSYGLTYEQYF. The complete variable domain, with remaining parts taken from reference TRBV19 and TRBJ2-7, reads DGGITQSPKYLFRKEGQNVTLSCEQNLNHDAMYWYRQDPGQGLRLIYYSQIVNDFQKGDIAEGYSVSREKKESFPLTVTSAQKNPTAFYLCASSYGLTYEQYFGPGTRLTVT.

This clone was counted only a few times. The chain carries TRBV5-1 and TRBJ2-4; D is tentatively TRBD1 or TRBD2 (6 bases each). The CDR3 has 16 amino acids. Per germline, CDR1 SGHRS and CDR2 YFSETQ. V was clipped by 4 bases and J by 0 bases, with 14 bases between them. The CDR3 protein is CASSPEGGLAKNIQYF. CDR3 in DNA: TGCGCCAGCAGCCCGGAGGGGGGACTAGCCAAAAACATTCAGTACTTC.

The J gene is TRBJ2-3, the V gene TRBV6-5; 9 bases align to TRBD1. Per the germline V gene, CDR1 is MNHEY and CDR2 is SVGAGI. CDR3 length: 15 amino acids. Unmatched junction bases numbered 3, after V lost 2 bases and J lost 3 bases. CDR3 nucleotides: TGTGCCAGCAGTTACGGGGGACAGGGAACAGATACGCAGTATTTT. As protein: CASSYGGQGTDTQYF.

V usage is TRBV7-9 and J usage is TRBJ2-3; 11 positions match TRBD1. Germline loops: CDR1 SEHNR, CDR2 FQNEAQ (reference sequence). The CDR3 is made up of 17 amino acids. The V and J ends lost 6 bases and 3 bases, in that order; junction bases with no gene match: 11. The CDR3 sequence: CASRHPAGTGGTDTQYF. The DNA of the CDR3 is TGTGCCAGCAGGCACCCGGCCGGGACAGGGGGAACAGATACGCAGTATTTT. Full variable domain (outside the CDR3, taken from reference TRBV7-9 and TRBJ2-3): DTGVSQNPRHKITKRGQNVTFRCDPISEHNRLYWYRQTLGQGPEFLTYFQNEAQLEKSRLLSDRFSAERPKGSFSTLEIQRTEQGDSAMYLCASRHPAGTGGTDTQYFGPGTRLTVL.

This clone appeared a few times. The genes are TRBV6-6 and TRBJ2-1; the match to TRBD1 covers 8 bases. J lost 9 bases, V lost 6 bases, and 4 bases had no gene match. The germline CDR1 and CDR2 sequences are MNHNY and SVGAGI (reference sequence). The CDR3 runs 12 residues. CDR3 in amino acids: CASRLDRGEQFF. For the CDR3, the DNA is TGTGCCAGCAGACTTGACAGGGGTGAGCAGTTCTTC.

The rearrangement uses TRBV10-3 and TRBJ2-3; D is unresolved. This CDR3 spans 15 amino acids. Germline CDR1 ENHRY, CDR2 SYGVKD. Deletions cut 2 bases from V and 0 bases from J, with 9 bases between. CDR3: CAISEAGRSTDTQYF. The CDR3 DNA reads as TGTGCCATCAGTGAGGCCGGGCGTAGCACAGATACGCAGTATTTT.

This chain joins TRBV6-6 and TRBJ2-7, with D perhaps matching TRBD1 (5 bases). The CDR3 totals 14 residues. V was shortened by 1 base and J by 1 base, with 8 bases between the two germline ends. The germline gives CDR1 MNHNY, CDR2 SVGAGI (reference sequence). The CDR3 region is CASSYLSGSYEQYF. CDR3 sequence (DNA): TGTGCCAGCAGTTACTTATCAGGGTCCTACGAGCAGTACTTC.